Listed here are 2 T cell receptor beta chains from one sample, sequenced in a study of control samples from healthy donors and cancer patients. Produced via immunoSEQ multiplex PCR; TCRdb's table is partial and in-frame only. The table records about 94,000 clones, just over 90% of them present only once. The source material was blood. The receptors were gathered from a woman aged 18-35 years in good health.

The chain recombines TRBV12-3 or TRBV12-4 with TRBJ1-1; weak D call: TRBD1 (5 bases). The CDR3 sequence is 12 residues long. V was cut by 5 bases and J by 4 bases, with 8 bases left in between. CDR3 region: CASSPGGTEAFF. In DNA form, the CDR3 reads TGTGCCAGCAGTCCCGGGGGCACTGAAGCTTTCTTT.

The chain recombines TRBV7-9 with TRBJ1-4; no clear D gene. With 2 bases removed from V and 0 bases from J, the gap between germline ends came to 13 bases. This CDR3 comprises 17 residues. Per the germline V gene, CDR1 is SEHNR and CDR2 is FQNEAQ (reference sequence). The chain's CDR3 is CASSLTGGAATNEKLFF. Here the CDR3 DNA reads TGTGCCAGCAGCTTAACGGGAGGAGCTGCAACTAATGAAAAACTGTTTTTT.